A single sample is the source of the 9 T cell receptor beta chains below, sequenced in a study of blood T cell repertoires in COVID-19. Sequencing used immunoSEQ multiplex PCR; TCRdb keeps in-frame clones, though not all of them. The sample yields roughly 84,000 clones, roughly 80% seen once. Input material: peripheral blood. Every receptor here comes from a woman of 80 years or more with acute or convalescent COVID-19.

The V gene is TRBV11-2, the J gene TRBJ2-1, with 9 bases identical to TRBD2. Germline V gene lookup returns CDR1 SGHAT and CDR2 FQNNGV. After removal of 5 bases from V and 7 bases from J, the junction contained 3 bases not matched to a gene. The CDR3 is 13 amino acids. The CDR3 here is CASSPGLANEQFF. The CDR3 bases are TGTGCCAGCAGCCCGGGACTAGCAAATGAGCAGTTCTTC. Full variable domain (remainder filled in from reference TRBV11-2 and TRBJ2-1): EAGVAQSPRYKIIEKRQSVAFWCNPISGHATLYWYQQILGQGPKLLIQFQNNGVVDDSQLPKDRFSAERLKGVDSTLKIQPAKLEDSAVYLCASSPGLANEQFFGPGTRLTVL.

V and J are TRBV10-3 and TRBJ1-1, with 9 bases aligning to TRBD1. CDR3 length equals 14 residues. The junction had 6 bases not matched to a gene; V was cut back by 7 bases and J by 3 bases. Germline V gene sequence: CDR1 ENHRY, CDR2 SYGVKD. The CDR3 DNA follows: TGTGCCATCACCCTGGGACAGGGACACACTGAAGCTTTCTTT. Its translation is CAITLGQGHTEAFF.

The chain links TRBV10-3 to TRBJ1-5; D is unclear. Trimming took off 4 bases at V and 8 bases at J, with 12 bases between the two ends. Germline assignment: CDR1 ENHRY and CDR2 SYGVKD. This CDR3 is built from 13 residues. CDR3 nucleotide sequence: TGTGCCATCAGTGCCCATCTCGAGGAGCCCCAGCATTTT. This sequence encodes CAISAHLEEPQHF.

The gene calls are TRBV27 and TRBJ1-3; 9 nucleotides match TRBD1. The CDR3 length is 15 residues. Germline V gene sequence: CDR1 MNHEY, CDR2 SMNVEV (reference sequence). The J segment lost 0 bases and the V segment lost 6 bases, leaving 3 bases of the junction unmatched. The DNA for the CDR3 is TGTGCCAGCAGCCGGACAGGGGTCTCTGGAAACACCATATATTTT. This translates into CASSRTGVSGNTIYF.

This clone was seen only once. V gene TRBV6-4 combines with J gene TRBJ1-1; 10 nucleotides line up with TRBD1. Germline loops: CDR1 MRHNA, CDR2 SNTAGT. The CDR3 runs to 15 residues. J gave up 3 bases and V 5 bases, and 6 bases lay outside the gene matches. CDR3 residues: CASSRDRGRDTEAFF. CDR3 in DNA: TGTGCCAGCAGTCGGGACAGGGGTAGAGACACTGAAGCTTTCTTT.

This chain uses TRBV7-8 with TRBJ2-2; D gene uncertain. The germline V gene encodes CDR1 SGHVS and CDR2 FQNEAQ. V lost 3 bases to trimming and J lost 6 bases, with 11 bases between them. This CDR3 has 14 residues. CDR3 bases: TGTGCCAGCAGCTTCGGGTGGAGTTCCGGGGAGCTGTTTTTT. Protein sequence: CASSFGWSSGELFF. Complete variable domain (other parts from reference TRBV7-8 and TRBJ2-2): GAGVSQSPRYKVAKRGQDVALRCDPISGHVSLFWYQQALGQGPEFLTYFQNEAQLDKSGLPSDRFFAERPEGSVSTLKIQRTQQEDSAVYLCASSFGWSSGELFFGEGSRLTVL.

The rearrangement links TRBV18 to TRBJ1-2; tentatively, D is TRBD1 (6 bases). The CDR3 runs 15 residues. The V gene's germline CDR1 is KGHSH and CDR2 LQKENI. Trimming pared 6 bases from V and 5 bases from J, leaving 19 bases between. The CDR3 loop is CASSAETGTQYGYTF. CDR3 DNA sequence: TGTGCCAGCTCTGCTGAGACCGGGACACAGTATGGCTACACCTTC.

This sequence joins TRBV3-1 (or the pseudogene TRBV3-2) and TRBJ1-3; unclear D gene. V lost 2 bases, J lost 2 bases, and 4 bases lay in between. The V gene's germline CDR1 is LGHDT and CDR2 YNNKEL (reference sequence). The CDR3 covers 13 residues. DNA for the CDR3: TGTGCCAGCAGCCAAACTACTGGAAACACCATATATTTT. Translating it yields CASSQTTGNTIYF.

The CDR3 spells CAWSVGVRETQYF. The CDR3 DNA is TGTGCCTGGAGTGTGGGAGTGCGGGAGACCCAGTACTTC. The chain employs TRBV30 and TRBJ2-5; a possible D gene is TRBD2 (5 bases). V was trimmed by 0 bases and J by 5 bases, leaving 10 bases between them. The CDR3 totals 13 residues. The germline CDR1 and CDR2 sequences are GTSNPN and SVGIG (reference sequence). Combining the CDR3 with reference TRBV30 and TRBJ2-5 gives the whole variable domain SQTIHQWPATLVQPVGSPLSLECTVEGTSNPNLYWYRQAAGRGLQLLFYSVGIGQISSEVPQNLSASRPQDRQFILSSKKLLLSDSGFYLCAWSVGVRETQYFGPGTRLLVL.